These 2 T cell receptor beta chains came from one sample sequenced in a study of blood T cells in healthy people across ages. A second PCR of 7 to 11 cycles used a sample-barcoded 5' primer and a J-beta primer mix. From the 5' RACE reads, TCRdb called clonotypes with MiXCR, one entry per CDR3 protein. The sample includes over 1,500,000 distinct CDR3 sequences, around half of them seen just once. The sample comprised blood. Receptor source: a woman between 35 and 50 years old in good health.

For this clonotype: A much larger clone differs from this one at a single base, so this may be a read error. This chain's CDR3 is CASSLDSYYNSPLHF. DNA of the CDR3: TGTGCCAGCAGCTTAGACAGCTACTATAATTCACCCCTCCACTTT. The chain has TRBV7-3 and TRBJ1-6; D perhaps matches TRBD1 (5 bases). This CDR3 has 15 residues. Germline CDR1 is SGHTA and CDR2 is FQGTGA. The V gene lost 2 bases and the J gene lost 3 bases, with 8 bases spanning the gap.

Only a few counts were recorded for this clonotype. The gene calls are TRBV6-5 and TRBJ2-1; 11 bases match TRBD2. The V segment lost 5 bases and the J segment 6 bases; nucleotides outside the gene matches: 6. This CDR3 has 15 residues. In germline, CDR1 is MNHEY, CDR2 SVGAGI. The CDR3 bases are TGTGCCAGCAGTGACAAAGGACTAGCGGGCAATGAGCAGTTCTTC. Residues: CASSDKGLAGNEQFF.